This passage covers 19 T cell receptor beta chains from one sample sequenced in a study of siplizumab effects on memory and regulatory T cells. Sequencing was performed with immunoSEQ multiplex PCR; in TCRdb, only in-frame clones are kept and a portion is missing. The data contain roughly 100,000 clones, nearly 95% of them singletons. The specimen sequenced was Tregs sorted from blood. Receptors originate from a human donor in good health.

The chain employs TRBV7-8 and TRBJ1-5; TRBD1 is a possible D gene (5 bases). CDR3 length: 15 residues. Trimming removed 5 bases at V and 3 bases at J, with 14 bases between. Germline CDR1 is SGHVS and CDR2 is FQNEAQ. CDR3 coding DNA: TGTGCCAGCAGCCGCCGGGACGAACCCAATCAGCCCCAGCATTTT. Translation gives CASSRRDEPNQPQHF.

V gene TRBV9 combines with J gene TRBJ2-3; TRBD1 matches 12 bases. V shed 3 bases, J shed 4 bases, and the junction held 3 bases outside the gene matches. The V gene's germline CDR1 is SGDLS and CDR2 YYNGEE. The CDR3 loop spans 15 amino acids. Here the CDR3 reads CASSGGTGGPDTQYF. DNA of the CDR3: TGTGCCAGCAGCGGGGGGACAGGGGGCCCAGATACGCAGTATTTT.

The chain recombines TRBV2 with TRBJ2-3; tentatively, D is TRBD2 (5 bases). Germline V gene data show CDR1 as SNHLY and CDR2 as FYNNEI. This CDR3 has 15 amino acids. V lost 1 base and J 6 bases, leaving 14 bases between the germline ends. DNA of the CDR3: TGTGCCAGCAGTGAAGGAGGGTCCGGTGGGGATACGCAGTATTTT. It encodes CASSEGGSGGDTQYF.

The chain combines TRBV27 with TRBJ1-2; D unclear. Per germline, CDR1 MNHEY and CDR2 SMNVEV (reference sequence). The CDR3 consists of 13 residues. The V end was cut by 6 bases, the J end by 2 bases, with 10 bases between. The CDR3 sequence: CASSPEGNYGYTF. CDR3 DNA: TGTGCCAGCAGCCCCGAAGGCAACTATGGCTACACCTTC.

The rearrangement joins TRBV4-1 to TRBJ2-5, with D unclear. This CDR3 is built from 16 residues. Germline CDR1 reads MGHRA; CDR2 reads YSYEKL. Trimming shortened V by 0 bases and J by 6 bases, and 17 bases separated the two germline ends. The CDR3 loop is CASSQESGGLVQTQYF. CDR3 DNA sequence: TGCGCCAGCAGCCAAGAGTCGGGCGGCCTTGTACAGACCCAGTACTTC.

The V and J genes are TRBV29-1 and TRBJ1-2; 7 bases fit TRBD1. The ends lost 2 bases at V and 2 bases at J; junction bases unmatched: 14. The CDR3 extends over 17 amino acids. Looked up from germline, CDR1 is SQVTM and CDR2 is ANQGSEA. The CDR3 loop reads CSVELQVRDRQNYGYTF. Written as DNA, the CDR3 is TGCAGCGTTGAACTTCAGGTGAGGGACAGACAGAACTATGGCTACACCTTC.

V is TRBV27 and J is TRBJ2-7; 7 positions agree with TRBD1. Trimming at V came to 5 bases and at J to 2 bases, leaving 9 bases not matched to a gene. The V gene's germline CDR1 is MNHEY and CDR2 SMNVEV (reference sequence). The CDR3 contains 15 residues. CDR3 sequence reads: CASSRSDRVPYEQYF. CDR3 sequence (DNA): TGTGCCAGCAGTCGAAGCGACAGGGTCCCCTACGAGCAGTACTTC.

This clone occurred a few times. This chain connects TRBV19 to TRBJ2-5; possibly TRBD1 for D (6 bases). Germline V gene lookup returns CDR1 LNHDA and CDR2 SQIVND (reference sequence). Trimming took 9 bases from V and 5 from J, leaving 16 bases between them. The CDR3 length is 13 residues. The DNA of the CDR3 is TGTGCCAGCGGAACAGGGTTCCGGGAGACCCAGTACTTC. The encoded protein is CASGTGFRETQYF.

The rearrangement joins TRBV5-6 to TRBJ2-2; 8 positions agree with TRBD2. The CDR3 sequence is 15 residues long. CDR1 and CDR2 (germline): SGHDT, YYEEEE. V lost 3 bases and J lost 7; bases outside the gene matches: 8. The CDR3 spells CASSSPGLGHGELFF. The CDR3 coding sequence is TGTGCCAGCAGCTCTCCGGGACTAGGGCACGGGGAGCTGTTTTTT.

V usage is TRBV6-5 and J usage is TRBJ1-1; 9 bases match TRBD1. V trimming: 7 bases; J trimming: 6 bases; junction bases outside the gene matches: 6. CDR1 is MNHEY, CDR2 SVGAGI, per germline. The CDR3 runs 13 residues. In DNA, the CDR3 is TGTGCCAGCATTAGACAGGGGGGGGCTGAAGCTTTCTTT. Residues: CASIRQGGAEAFF.

The rearrangement joins TRBV6-1 to TRBJ1-5, with D tentatively TRBD1 (5 bases). CDR3 size: 13 residues. The V end was cut by 7 bases, the J end by 5 bases, with 12 bases between. Germline CDR1 is MNHNS and CDR2 is SASEGT. The CDR3 spells CASNRQFDQPQHF. In DNA form, the CDR3 reads TGTGCCAGCAACCGACAGTTCGATCAGCCCCAGCATTTT.

V and J are TRBV9 and TRBJ2-7; D perhaps matches TRBD2 (5 bases). This CDR3 has 14 amino acids. Germline values: CDR1 SGDLS, CDR2 YYNGEE. V was clipped by 4 bases and J by 1 base, with 12 bases between them. DNA for the CDR3: TGTGCCAGCAGCTCCCGGGAACATTCCTACGAGCAGTACTTC. Protein product: CASSSREHSYEQYF.

This sequence joins TRBV27 and TRBJ2-7; D might be TRBD1 (6 bases). Trimming cost V 5 bases and J 2 bases, with 13 bases left between them. CDR1 is MNHEY and CDR2 is SMNVEV in the germline V gene (reference sequence). The length of the CDR3 is 14 residues. The CDR3 nucleotides read TGTGCCAGCAGTAAACCGGGACAAGCCTACGAGCAGTACTTC. Translation: CASSKPGQAYEQYF.

The V and J genes are TRBV27 and TRBJ1-1; D is ambiguous. Trimming pared 3 bases from V and 0 bases from J, leaving 11 bases between. The length of the CDR3 is 15 residues. CDR1 MNHEY and CDR2 SMNVEV come from the germline V gene (reference sequence). In DNA form, the CDR3 reads TGTGCCAGCAGTTTGGAATCCAGGTTGAACACTGAAGCTTTCTTT. Encoded protein: CASSLESRLNTEAFF.

This chain links TRBV30 with TRBJ2-3; weak D call: TRBD1 (5 bases). Germline V CDR1 and CDR2: GTSNPN, SVGIG (reference sequence). CDR3 length: 13 amino acids. Trimming took off 5 bases at V and 0 bases at J, with 9 bases between the two ends. The CDR3 region is CAWAPGSTDTQYF. CDR3 DNA: TGTGCCTGGGCTCCAGGGAGCACAGATACGCAGTATTTT.

This clone was observed a few times. This chain connects TRBV27 to TRBJ1-5, with TRBD1 as a possible D gene (5 bases). The length of the CDR3 is 14 residues. Deletions cut 2 bases from V and 6 bases from J, with 11 bases between. CDR1 is MNHEY, CDR2 SMNVEV, per germline (reference sequence). The CDR3 reads CASSLGGESQPQHF. The CDR3 nucleotides read TGTGCCAGCAGTTTAGGGGGGGAGAGTCAGCCCCAGCATTTT.

The chain combines TRBV11-3 with TRBJ2-7; D unresolved. CDR1 and CDR2 from the germline V gene are SGHNT and YENEEA. Trimming took off 5 bases at V and 1 base at J, with 9 bases between the two ends. The CDR3 covers 13 residues. CDR3 protein: CASSPGGSYEQYF. The CDR3, as DNA: TGTGCCAGCAGCCCGGGTGGGTCCTACGAGCAGTACTTC.

This clone was seen a single time. This chain connects TRBV9 to TRBJ1-4; D gene ambiguous. CDR1 SGDLS and CDR2 YYNGEE come from the germline V gene. CDR3 length: 13 amino acids. V was cut by 3 bases and J by 5 bases, with 8 bases left in between. This CDR3 is CASSAGPNEKLFF. CDR3 coding DNA: TGTGCCAGCAGCGCGGGCCCGAATGAAAAACTGTTTTTT. Full variable domain (rest looked up from reference TRBV9 and TRBJ1-4): DSGVTQTPKHLITATGQRVTLRCSPRSGDLSVYWYQQSLDQGLQFLIQYYNGEERAKGNILERFSAQQFPDLHSELNLSSLELGDSALYFCASSAGPNEKLFFGSGTQLSVL.

This chain links TRBV5-1 with TRBJ2-7, with unresolved D. From germline, CDR1 is SGHRS and CDR2 YFSETQ. V dropped 4 bases and J dropped 3 bases, with 11 bases sitting between them. The CDR3 runs 13 residues. The CDR3 DNA reads as TGCGCCAGCAGCGTACGGACGAGCTACGAGCAGTACTTC. This encodes CASSVRTSYEQYF.